Listed here are 17 T cell receptor beta chains from one sample, sequenced in a study of tumor and adjacent non-tumor tissue in lung cancer. This sample's RNA came from whole unsorted tissue. The library came from three nested PCR rounds adapted from ARM-PCR protocols. Each CDR3 protein is one row after TCRdb ran MiXCR on the multiplex PCR reads. The sample carries about 120,000 distinct CDR3 sequences, about 80% recorded once. Sample: lung tumor tissue. These receptor sequences come from a man between 65 and 79 years old with non-small cell lung cancer.

A remark on this clonotype: A clone one base away is much larger, so this may be a read error. The chain uses TRBV6-5 and TRBJ1-2; a weak D match, TRBD1 (6 bases). V was shortened by 10 bases and J by 8 bases, with 23 bases between the two germline ends. This CDR3 has 14 amino acids. Germline CDR1 reads MNHEY; CDR2 reads SVGAGI. The CDR3 coding sequence is TGTGCCAACACCTTCGGAGGGACACGGCAGGGCTACACCTTC. This codes for CANTFGGTRQGYTF.

In regard to this clonotype: A junction end diverges from the germline sequence, so it may reflect a read error. V and J are TRBV29-1 and TRBJ1-2, with D possibly TRBD1 on 5 matching bases. This CDR3 spans 17 amino acids. CDR1 and CDR2 (germline): SQVTM, ANQGSEA. CDR3 in DNA: TGCAGCGTTGGAGAGTACGTTCGGGGCCATACTAACTATGGTTACACCTTC. It is translated as CSVGEYVRGHTNYGYTF.

This clonotype has a single count. Possible read error: a much larger clone is one base away. This chain uses TRBV7-8 with TRBJ2-7; 7 bases are shared with TRBD2. This CDR3 spans 15 amino acids. The V gene's germline CDR1 is SGHVS and CDR2 FQNEAQ. The J segment lost 2 bases and the V segment lost 7 bases, leaving 11 bases of the junction unmatched. In DNA form, the CDR3 reads TGTGCCAGCAACCGTGGACGGGAGGTAGCCTACGAGCAGTACTTC. This codes for CASNRGREVAYEQYF.

About this clonotype itself: The CDR3 carries no conserved terminal phenylalanine or tryptophan, so it likely arises from a read error. The limits of the CDR3 on the DNA are not certain, so only TCRdb's listed CDR3 is given. This sequence joins TRBV11-1 and TRBJ1-2. Germline values: CDR1 SGHAT, CDR2 FQDESV (reference sequence). From its first to its last residue, the CDR3 has 12 amino acids. The CDR3 loop is CANSLYRYGYIL.

Only one count was recorded for this clonotype. The chain has TRBV6-5 and TRBJ2-3; 7 nucleotides align to TRBD1. Germline loops: CDR1 MNHEY, CDR2 SVGAGI. The CDR3 covers 13 residues. The CDR3 protein is CTNSLDREDTQYF. DNA for the CDR3: TGTACCAACAGCCTCGACAGGGAGGATACGCAGTATTTT.

The chain is built from TRBV11-2 and TRBJ1-1; the D is unclear. Germline V gene data show CDR1 as SGHAT and CDR2 as FQNNGV. The CDR3 sequence is 12 residues long. V was cut by 8 bases and J by 1 base, with 8 bases left in between. CDR3 DNA sequence: TGTGCCAGCTTGACGGGGAACACTGAAGCTTTCTTT. Its protein is CASLTGNTEAFF.

CDR3 sequence (DNA): TGTGCCAGCAGCTTAGGGTACGGCGGGGTAGATACGCAGTATTTT. Its protein is CASSLGYGGVDTQYF. J is TRBJ2-3 and V is TRBV11-3; D perhaps matches TRBD2 (6 bases). Germline loops: CDR1 SGHNT, CDR2 YENEEA. Trimming stripped 1 base from V and 5 bases from J, with 13 bases between. There are 15 residues in the CDR3.

In regard to this clonotype: Germline is not matched at one junction end, which may reflect a read error. The CDR3 sequence is CATSESGTGSLTGELFF. In DNA form, the CDR3 reads TGTGCTACCAGTGAGTCCGGAACGGGATCCCTCACCGGGGAGTTGTTTTTT. This rearrangement joins TRBV10-3 to TRBJ2-2, with a possible D match to TRBD2 (5 bases). The CDR3 contains 17 residues. CDR1 and CDR2 from the germline V gene are ENHRY and SYGVKD.

The chain carries TRBV11-1 and TRBJ2-5, with 10 bases fitting TRBD1. Trimming cost V 7 bases and J 6 bases; bases outside gene matches: 8. The CDR3 is 14 amino acids. Germline CDR1 is SGHAT and CDR2 is FQDESV (reference sequence). DNA for the CDR3: TGTGCCAGCAAGATGACAGGGGGCGCGAAGACCCAGTACTTC. Translation gives CASKMTGGAKTQYF.

The chain links TRBV6-5 to TRBJ2-7; 7 bases agree with TRBD2. From germline, CDR1 is MNHEY and CDR2 SVGAGI. CDR3 length: 18 residues. The V segment lost 0 bases and the J segment 6 bases; nucleotides outside the gene matches: 17. The CDR3 loop is CASSYSGRAGPSGSEQYF. The CDR3 nucleotides are TGTGCCAGCAGTTACTCTGGGCGAGCGGGACCCTCAGGGTCCGAGCAGTACTTC.

The chain uses TRBV11-3 and TRBJ2-1; D gene unclear. The CDR3 loop spans 12 amino acids. Germline-derived CDR1 and CDR2 are SGHNT and YENEEA. The germline V and J ends were trimmed by 5 bases and 8 bases, with 10 bases remaining between them. CDR3 bases: TGTGCCAGCAGCCCAAACACGGATGAGCAGTTCTTC. This translates into CASSPNTDEQFF. The full variable domain, with the rest looked up from reference TRBV11-3 and TRBJ2-1, is EAGVVQSPRYKIIEKKQPVAFWCNPISGHNTLYWYLQNLGQGPELLIRYENEEAVDDSQLPKDRFSAERLKGVDSTLKIQPAELGDSAVYLCASSPNTDEQFFGPGTRLTVL.

Details on this clonotype: Here the CDR3 omits its conserved ending phenylalanine or tryptophan, so a read error is the likely source. This sequence joins TRBV4-1 and TRBJ2-2, with D perhaps TRBD2 (6 bases). Germline CDR1 is MGHRA and CDR2 is YSYEKL. This CDR3 region has 19 residues. The CDR3 sequence is CASSQVPFWAGSVTGKLFY. The CDR3 nucleotides read TGCGCGAGCAGCCAAGTTCCATTTTGGGCGGGATCAGTCACCGGGAAGCTGTTTTAT.

Worth noting for this clonotype: The missing conserved phenylalanine or tryptophan at the end of this CDR3 makes a read error likely. The chain carries TRBV11-3 and TRBJ2-1; the D call may be TRBD1 or TRBD2 (6 bases each). Germline-derived CDR1 and CDR2 are SGHNT and YENEEA. The CDR3 length is 16 residues. For the CDR3, the DNA is TGTGCCAGCACCTTAGATCCCATGGGGGGCAGGGGTGAGCAGTTCCTC. Translating it yields CASTLDPMGGRGEQFL.

This clonotype was seen just once. J is TRBJ2-2 and V is TRBV24-1; 9 nucleotides agree with TRBD1. Germline values: CDR1 KGHDR, CDR2 SFDVKD. The CDR3 has 16 residues. J gave up 5 bases and V 4 bases, and 7 bases lay outside the gene matches. CDR3: CATSDVDRGETGELFF. CDR3 nucleotides: TGTGCCACCAGTGACGTGGACAGGGGAGAGACCGGGGAGCTGTTTTTT.

In its sample, this clonotype was seen a few times. This chain links TRBV9 with TRBJ2-1; D possibly corresponds to TRBD2 (6 bases). This CDR3 has 17 residues. V lost 0 bases and J lost 3, with 16 bases in between. The V gene's germline CDR1 is SGDLS and CDR2 YYNGEE. The CDR3 sequence: CASSVDPAGGLYNEQFF. CDR3 DNA sequence: TGTGCCAGCAGCGTAGACCCAGCTGGAGGGCTCTACAATGAGCAGTTCTTC.

As regards this clonotype: In this CDR3 the conserved last residue, phenylalanine or tryptophan, is missing, so a read error is likely. J is TRBJ2-3 and V is TRBV5-1; no clear D. Germline V gene lookup returns CDR1 SGHRS and CDR2 YFSETQ. The CDR3 runs 11 residues. As DNA, the CDR3 is TGTGCCAGTGTCGAAGGGGATACGCAGTATCTT. Amino acid sequence: CASVEGDTQYL.

About this clonotype itself: The junction and the germline gene differ at one end; a read error may be behind it. The chain joins TRBV11-2 to TRBJ2-6, with D possibly matching TRBD1 (5 bases). Germline lookup yields CDR1 SGHAT and CDR2 FQNNGV. This CDR3 is 17 amino acids long. CDR3 nucleotide sequence: TGTGCCAGCAGCTTGGGGTTAACTAACCCTGGGGCCAACGCACTGACCTTC. Protein: CASSLGLTNPGANALTF.